Below are 18 T cell receptor beta chains sequenced from a single sample in a study of T cells after yellow fever vaccination. MiXCR, applied by TCRdb to the 5' RACE reads, yields one record per CDR3 protein. The sample contains some 250,000 distinct CDR3 sequences, 6.5% to 8.5% of which appear only once. The source was CD4+ T cells sorted from PBMCs, collected 15 days after the yellow fever booster vaccination. The receptors were gathered from a man aged 25 to 40 who received the YFV17D yellow fever vaccine.

A word on this clonotype: This may be a read error: a much more frequent sequence differs by one nucleotide. The chain is built from TRBV7-6 and TRBJ2-5, with 9 bases lining up with TRBD2. CDR3 length: 17 residues. Germline CDR1 is SGHVS and CDR2 is FNYEAQ. CDR3 protein: CASSLLRLAGAGEIQYF. The CDR3 DNA reads as TGTGCCAGCAGCTTACTCCGCTTAGCGGGAGCAGGAGAGATCCAGTACTTC.

The chain uses TRBV20-1 and TRBJ2-1; TRBD2 aligns across 8 bases. Germline trimming cut 3 bases from V and 7 bases from J; bases unmatched to any gene: 11. Germline V lookup: CDR1 DFQATT, CDR2 SNEGSKA (reference sequence). The CDR3 is made up of 15 amino acids. Here the CDR3 DNA reads TGCAGTGCTAGCGATCTAGCGGGCGGGGTGAATGAGCAGTTCTTC. Its protein is CSASDLAGGVNEQFF.

This clonotype came up many times. The DNA of the CDR3 is TGTGCCAGCAGCTCTAGCAGGAGCGAGGTTGGTGGCTACACCTTC. Translation: CASSSSRSEVGGYTF. The genes are TRBV7-2 and TRBJ1-2, with D uncertain. Germline V lookup: CDR1 SGHTA, CDR2 FQGNSA. The CDR3 is 15 residues long. The ends were cut back, 4 bases at V and 7 bases at J, with 19 bases in the middle.

The chain recombines TRBV20-1 with TRBJ2-3, with 14 bases matching TRBD2. Losses at the gene ends were 1 base for V and 5 bases for J; bases not matched to a gene: 8. Germline CDR1 reads DFQATT; CDR2 reads SNEGSKA (reference sequence). This CDR3 has 17 residues. The CDR3 coding sequence is TGCAGTGCTAGAGGCCCGACTAGCGGGAGGGCCTTAGATACGCAGTATTTT. This gives the protein CSARGPTSGRALDTQYF.

This chain joins TRBV20-1 and TRBJ2-5; 13 bases match TRBD2. Germline trimming cut 3 bases from V and 6 bases from J; bases unmatched to any gene: 7. Germline V gene sequence: CDR1 DFQATT, CDR2 SNEGSKA (reference sequence). The CDR3 runs to 15 residues. The CDR3 DNA reads TGCAGTGCTAGCGGACTAGCGGGAGAGGAAAAGACCCAGTACTTC. Its protein is CSASGLAGEEKTQYF.

The sample holds a few counts of this clonotype. The chain recombines TRBV5-1 with TRBJ2-3; D not resolved. The CDR3 consists of 16 residues. V gave up 0 bases and J gave up 5 bases, with 16 bases separating them. Germline V CDR1 and CDR2: SGHRS, YFSETQ. CDR3 nucleotide sequence: TGCGCCAGCAGCTTGGGGGTCCGTGACAAGGGAGATACGCAGTATTTT. Translating it yields CASSLGVRDKGDTQYF.

The chain's CDR3 is CAWSVGLAGAYEQYF. DNA for the CDR3: TGTGCCTGGAGTGTGGGACTAGCGGGGGCCTACGAGCAGTACTTC. The chain couples TRBV30 to TRBJ2-7; TRBD2 matches 14 bases. CDR1 is GTSNPN, CDR2 SVGIG, per germline (reference sequence). V trimming: 0 bases; J trimming: 2 bases; junction bases outside the gene matches: 0. This CDR3 region has 15 residues. Looking up the rest from reference TRBV30 and TRBJ2-7 gives the full variable domain: SQTIHQWPATLVQPVGSPLSLECTVEGTSNPNLYWYRQAAGRGLQLLFYSVGIGQISSEVPQNLSASRPQDRQFILSSKKLLLSDSGFYLCAWSVGLAGAYEQYFGPGTRLTVT.

In this sample, this clonotype turned up a few times. V usage is TRBV10-3 and J usage is TRBJ1-3, with unresolved D. V gave up 6 bases and J gave up 0 bases, with 9 bases separating them. CDR1 is ENHRY and CDR2 is SYGVKD in the germline V gene. The length of the CDR3 is 14 residues. CDR3: CAIRGQNSGNTIYF. The CDR3 DNA sequence: TGTGCCATCAGGGGCCAAAACTCTGGAAACACCATATATTTT.

This clonotype has a count of ten or more. This chain uses TRBV9 with TRBJ2-7, with D possibly being TRBD2 (6 bases). Deletions cut 4 bases from V and 3 bases from J, with 20 bases between. This CDR3 is 16 amino acids long. CDR1 is SGDLS and CDR2 is YYNGEE in the germline V gene. CDR3 region: CASSPHGYRGGYEQYF. The DNA for the CDR3 is TGTGCCAGCAGCCCGCACGGCTATAGGGGAGGCTACGAGCAGTACTTC. The whole variable domain, filled in from reference TRBV9 and TRBJ2-7, reads DSGVTQTPKHLITATGQRVTLRCSPRSGDLSVYWYQQSLDQGLQFLIQYYNGEERAKGNILERFSAQQFPDLHSELNLSSLELGDSALYFCASSPHGYRGGYEQYFGPGTRLTVT.

This clonotype was found many times. The chain links TRBV6-5 to TRBJ2-2, with 9 bases aligning to TRBD2. V gave up 3 bases and J gave up 5 bases; unmatched junction bases: 1. Germline V CDR1 and CDR2: MNHEY, SVGAGI. The CDR3 covers 14 residues. The CDR3 reads CASSYAGGTGELFF. DNA for the CDR3: TGTGCCAGCAGTTATGCGGGGGGGACCGGGGAGCTGTTTTTT.

This clonotype was recorded a few times. The V gene is TRBV4-3, the J gene TRBJ2-7, with 7 bases aligning to TRBD2. This CDR3 is 15 amino acids long. CDR1 and CDR2 from the germline V gene are LGHNA and YSLEER. V lost 3 bases, J lost 0 bases, and 5 bases stayed unmatched. The CDR3 DNA reads TGCGCCAGCAGCCATGGGACTACGGACTCCTACGAGCAGTACTTC. This encodes CASSHGTTDSYEQYF.

This clonotype came up many times. The CDR3 loop reads CSVPGQGANTEAFF. The CDR3 coding sequence is TGCAGCGTTCCGGGACAAGGGGCGAACACTGAAGCTTTCTTT. The V gene is TRBV29-1, the J gene TRBJ1-1; possibly TRBD1 for D (6 bases). Trimming left V 5 bases short and J 1 base short, with 14 bases between. Germline V gene lookup returns CDR1 SQVTM and CDR2 ANQGSEA. CDR3 size: 14 residues.

The chain couples TRBV25-1 to TRBJ2-2; D may be TRBD1 (6 bases). Trimming took 3 bases from V and 4 from J, leaving 15 bases between them. The V gene's germline CDR1 is MGHDK and CDR2 SYGVNS. CDR3 length: 16 amino acids. The CDR3 here is CASSDARTASTGELFF. The CDR3 DNA reads TGTGCCAGCAGTGACGCCAGGACAGCTTCCACCGGGGAGCTGTTTTTT.

The CDR3 is CATSSYSGANVLTF. Written as DNA, the CDR3 is TGTGCCACCAGCAGCTACTCTGGGGCCAACGTCCTGACTTTC. V is TRBV15 and J is TRBJ2-6; D is ambiguous. There are 14 residues in the CDR3. Germline V gene lookup returns CDR1 LNHNV and CDR2 YYDKDF (reference sequence). Trimming took 3 bases from V and 0 from J, leaving 3 bases between them.

This clonotype was recorded many times. The gene calls are TRBV20-1 and TRBJ2-7; D remains ambiguous. With 3 bases removed from V and 1 base from J, the gap between germline ends came to 22 bases. The CDR3 has 17 residues. CDR1 and CDR2 (germline): DFQATT, SNEGSKA (reference sequence). The CDR3 DNA follows: TGCAGTGCTAGGGGATTCCCGAGCCCCCTGGGGTCCTACGAGCAGTACTTC. Translating it yields CSARGFPSPLGSYEQYF.

This sequence joins TRBV7-9 and TRBJ2-1; TRBD1 might be the D (5 bases). This CDR3 comprises 15 residues. From germline, CDR1 is SEHNR and CDR2 FQNEAQ (reference sequence). V shed 2 bases and J shed 3 bases, with 11 bases lying between them. CDR3 bases: TGTGCCAGCAGCTTAAAGCCAGGGTACTACAATGAGCAGTTCTTC. This codes for CASSLKPGYYNEQFF.

Points on this clonotype: A much more abundant neighbour one base away suggests this may be a read error. V gene TRBV5-4 combines with J gene TRBJ2-3; D is unresolved. Germline CDR1 reads SGHNT; CDR2 reads YYREEE (reference sequence). This CDR3 has 13 residues. CDR3 in DNA: TGTGCCAGCAGGGATGAAGTCCCATATACGCACTATTTT. Its protein product is CASRDEVPYTHYF.

In its sample, this clonotype was seen a few times. J is TRBJ1-1 and V is TRBV12-3 or TRBV12-4; D may be TRBD1 (5 bases). The CDR3 covers 13 residues. Trimming took 6 bases from V and 4 from J, leaving 12 bases between them. CDR3 sequence (DNA): TGTGCCAGCAGGAGACAGAAAGTCACTGAAGCTTTCTTT. This gives the protein CASRRQKVTEAFF.